Below are 20 T cell receptor beta chains sequenced from a single sample in a study of blood T cell repertoires in COVID-19. Data came from immunoSEQ multiplex PCR; TCRdb stores just in-frame clones and leaves some out. Here the sample spans roughly 100,000 clones, around nine tenths being singletons. Sequencing was carried out using peripheral blood. These receptors originate from a woman between 50 and 59 years old with COVID-19, enrolled during active disease.

V and J are TRBV2 and TRBJ1-6; 7 bases map to TRBD1. Germline assignment: CDR1 SNHLY and CDR2 FYNNEI. The V segment lost 4 bases and the J segment 5 bases; nucleotides outside the gene matches: 8. The CDR3 sequence is 16 residues long. CDR3 in amino acids: CASSAATGWDNSPLHF. CDR3 coding DNA: TGTGCCAGCAGTGCTGCGACAGGGTGGGATAATTCACCCCTCCACTTT.

The rearrangement joins TRBV20-1 to TRBJ1-6; 9 bases map to TRBD1. V trimming: 8 bases; J trimming: 8 bases; junction bases outside the gene matches: 1. CDR3 length: 11 residues. The germline CDR1 and CDR2 sequences are DFQATT and SNEGSKA (reference sequence). The CDR3 spells CSTGGDSPLHF. As DNA, the CDR3 is TGCAGTACAGGGGGCGATTCACCCCTCCACTTT.

The rearrangement links TRBV28 to TRBJ2-5; a weak D match, TRBD2 (6 bases). Germline V gene sequence: CDR1 MDHEN, CDR2 SYDVKM. The CDR3 consists of 14 residues. V was clipped by 4 bases and J by 5 bases, with 14 bases between them. The CDR3: CASSSEGVGETQYF. CDR3 DNA: TGTGCCAGCAGTTCGGAGGGCGTCGGGGAGACCCAGTACTTC.

With regard to this clone: At one end the junction does not follow the germline gene, possibly because of a read error. The rearrangement uses TRBV10-1 and TRBJ2-2, with a possible D match to TRBD1 (5 bases). The CDR3 is 16 amino acids. Germline loops: CDR1 WNHNN, CDR2 SYGVQD (reference sequence). The CDR3 sequence: CTSSEVPLQGGGELFF. In DNA, the CDR3 is TGCACCAGCAGTGAGGTCCCCCTTCAGGGTGGCGGGGAGCTGTTTTTT.

The chain is built from TRBV19 and TRBJ1-1; possible D gene TRBD1, 5 bases. V was trimmed by 10 bases and J by 8 bases, leaving 17 bases between them. Germline V gene lookup returns CDR1 LNHDA and CDR2 SQIVND (reference sequence). CDR3 length equals 12 residues. For the CDR3, the DNA is TGTGCCACCGTAAGGGGCCAGGGCGAAGCTTTCTTT. This translates into CATVRGQGEAFF. Supplemented by reference TRBV19 and TRBJ1-1, the full variable domain reads DGGITQSPKYLFRKEGQNVTLSCEQNLNHDAMYWYRQDPGQGLRLIYYSQIVNDFQKGDIAEGYSVSREKKESFPLTVTSAQKNPTAFYLCATVRGQGEAFFGQGTRLTVV.

The chain joins TRBV3-1 (or the pseudogene TRBV3-2) to TRBJ1-4, with D tentatively TRBD1 (5 bases). The CDR3 consists of 14 residues. Trimming took off 4 bases at V and 1 base at J, with 7 bases between the two ends. The germline V gene encodes CDR1 LGHDT and CDR2 YNNKEL (reference sequence). This CDR3 reads CASSRRGTNEKLFF. In DNA, the CDR3 is TGTGCCAGCAGCCGAAGGGGAACTAATGAAAAACTGTTTTTT.

This chain connects TRBV7-2 to TRBJ1-6; D is undetermined. Germline values: CDR1 SGHTA, CDR2 FQGNSA. The V gene lost 0 bases and the J gene lost 8 bases, with 11 bases spanning the gap. The CDR3 has 15 amino acids. The chain's CDR3 is CASSLATVIYSPLHF. The CDR3 DNA reads TGTGCCAGCAGCTTAGCCACGGTGATTTATTCACCCCTCCACTTT.

The chain employs TRBV19 and TRBJ1-5, with D uncertain. The V end lost 10 bases, the J end lost 3 bases, and 16 bases lay between the germline ends. CDR3 size: 14 residues. CDR1 LNHDA and CDR2 SQIVND come from the germline V gene (reference sequence). The CDR3 reads CATVGDGDNQPQHF. CDR3 DNA: TGTGCCACTGTTGGAGACGGTGACAATCAGCCCCAGCATTTT.

The chain links TRBV13 to TRBJ1-1, with D possibly TRBD1 on 5 matching bases. Trimming took 4 bases from V and 0 from J, leaving 9 bases between them. Germline assignment: CDR1 PRHDT and CDR2 FYEKMQ (reference sequence). This CDR3 has 14 residues. The CDR3 DNA sequence: TGTGCCAGCAGCTCCGGGACTATGAACACTGAAGCTTTCTTT. This encodes CASSSGTMNTEAFF.

The chain links TRBV30 to TRBJ1-4, with 10 bases that match TRBD1. Per germline, CDR1 GTSNPN and CDR2 SVGIG (reference sequence). The CDR3 sequence is 14 residues long. J was trimmed by 7 bases and V by 2 bases; bases with no gene match: 4. The CDR3 region is CAWSTGTGVEKLFF. For the CDR3, the DNA is TGTGCCTGGAGTACGGGGACAGGGGTTGAAAAACTGTTTTTT.

This chain joins TRBV3-1 (or the pseudogene TRBV3-2) and TRBJ2-1; 14 positions match TRBD2. Germline V gives CDR1 LGHDT, CDR2 YNNKEL (reference sequence). The CDR3 runs to 16 residues. With 4 bases clipped from V and 8 bases from J, the junction kept 7 bases outside the gene matches. The CDR3, as DNA: TGTGCCAGCAGCCTCAAGGGACTAGCGGGGGACTATGAGCAGTTCTTC. It yields the protein CASSLKGLAGDYEQFF.

The chain is built from TRBV3-1 (or the pseudogene TRBV3-2) and TRBJ1-1; TRBD1 might be the D (6 bases). This CDR3 contains 15 residues. CDR1 is LGHDT, CDR2 YNNKEL, per germline (reference sequence). V was clipped by 3 bases and J by 1 base, with 12 bases between them. The CDR3 nucleotides read TGTGCCAGCAGCCACAGGGGCTGGGAGAACACTGAAGCTTTCTTT. Amino acid sequence: CASSHRGWENTEAFF.

This clone has a single count. The J gene is TRBJ1-1, the V gene TRBV5-4, with a possible D match to TRBD1 (6 bases). CDR1 and CDR2 (germline): SGHNT, YYREEE (reference sequence). With 4 bases removed from V and 11 bases from J, the gap between germline ends came to 15 bases. The CDR3 is made up of 12 amino acids. DNA of the CDR3: TGTGCCAGCAGCGCGGTGGGGGGGGCCGCTTTCTTT. This gives the protein CASSAVGGAAFF.

The V call is TRBV5-5, the J call TRBJ2-7; the D gene is possibly TRBD2 (5 bases). The V end lost 4 bases, the J end lost 0 bases, and 14 bases lay between the germline ends. Germline loops: CDR1 SGHKS, CDR2 YYEKEE (reference sequence). This CDR3 spans 15 amino acids. The CDR3 loop reads CASSPWTGSSYEQYF. The DNA of the CDR3 is TGTGCCAGCAGCCCCTGGACGGGAAGCTCCTACGAGCAGTACTTC.

The chain uses TRBV5-1 and TRBJ2-3; 10 bases match TRBD2. This CDR3 has 15 amino acids. The germline CDR1 and CDR2 sequences are SGHRS and YFSETQ. The trim removed 2 bases at V and 4 bases at J, leaving 4 bases unmatched. CDR3: CASSFTSGAPDTQYF. The CDR3 DNA reads as TGCGCCAGCAGCTTCACTAGCGGGGCCCCAGATACGCAGTATTTT.

This clone was seen only once. This chain links TRBV13 with TRBJ1-2, with D tentatively TRBD1 (6 bases). Germline V gene sequence: CDR1 PRHDT, CDR2 FYEKMQ (reference sequence). There are 14 residues in the CDR3. V was clipped by 5 bases and J by 7 bases, with 17 bases between them. CDR3 in DNA: TGTGCCAGCAGCGCAGGGGCAGGGCTAGGTGGCTACACCTTC. Translation gives CASSAGAGLGGYTF.

This chain connects TRBV9 to TRBJ1-3; D unclear. V was clipped by 2 bases and J by 4 bases, with 7 bases between them. Germline V lookup: CDR1 SGDLS, CDR2 YYNGEE. The CDR3 is made up of 13 amino acids. CDR3 residues: CASSVREGNTIYF. The DNA of the CDR3 is TGTGCCAGCAGCGTTAGGGAGGGAAACACCATATATTTT. Full variable domain (missing parts from reference TRBV9 and TRBJ1-3): DSGVTQTPKHLITATGQRVTLRCSPRSGDLSVYWYQQSLDQGLQFLIQYYNGEERAKGNILERFSAQQFPDLHSELNLSSLELGDSALYFCASSVREGNTIYFGEGSWLTVV.

The genes are TRBV5-1 and TRBJ1-4, with 7 bases that match TRBD1. This CDR3 contains 14 residues. The V segment lost 2 bases and the J segment 4 bases; nucleotides outside the gene matches: 2. In germline, CDR1 is SGHRS, CDR2 YFSETQ. In DNA form, the CDR3 reads TGCGCCAGCAGCTTAAGGGGGCTTAATGAAAAACTGTTTTTT. Translated, it gives CASSLRGLNEKLFF.

The chain joins TRBV6-5 to TRBJ2-1; D may be TRBD1 (5 bases). V lost 5 bases and J lost 3, with 14 bases in between. Germline V gives CDR1 MNHEY, CDR2 SVGAGI. The CDR3 runs 15 residues. The CDR3 spells CASSPQGRFYNEQFF. CDR3 DNA sequence: TGTGCCAGCAGTCCGCAGGGAAGATTCTACAATGAGCAGTTCTTC.

The chain employs TRBV25-1 and TRBJ1-6, with TRBD1 as a possible D gene (5 bases). V was trimmed by 0 bases and J by 10 bases, leaving 13 bases between them. This CDR3 has 15 amino acids. Germline V gene sequence: CDR1 MGHDK, CDR2 SYGVNS. The DNA for the CDR3 is TGTGCCAGCAGTGAATACGGGGGACGGGGATCACCCCTCCACTTT. Translating it yields CASSEYGGRGSPLHF.